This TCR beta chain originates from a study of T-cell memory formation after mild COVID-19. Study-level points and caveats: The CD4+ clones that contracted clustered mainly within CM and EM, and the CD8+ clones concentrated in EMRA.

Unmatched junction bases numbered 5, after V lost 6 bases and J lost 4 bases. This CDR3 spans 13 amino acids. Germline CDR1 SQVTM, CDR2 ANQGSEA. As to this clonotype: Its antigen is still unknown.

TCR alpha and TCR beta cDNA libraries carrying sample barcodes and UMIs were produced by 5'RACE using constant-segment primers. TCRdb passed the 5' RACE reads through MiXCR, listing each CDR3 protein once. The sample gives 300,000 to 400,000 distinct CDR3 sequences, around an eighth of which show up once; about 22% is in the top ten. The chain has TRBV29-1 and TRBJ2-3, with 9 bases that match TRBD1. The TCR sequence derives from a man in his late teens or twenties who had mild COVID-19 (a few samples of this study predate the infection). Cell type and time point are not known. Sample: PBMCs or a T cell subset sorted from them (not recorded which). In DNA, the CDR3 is TGCAGCGTCTACAGGGGGCTGCCAGATACGCAGTATTTT. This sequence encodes CSVYRGLPDTQYF.